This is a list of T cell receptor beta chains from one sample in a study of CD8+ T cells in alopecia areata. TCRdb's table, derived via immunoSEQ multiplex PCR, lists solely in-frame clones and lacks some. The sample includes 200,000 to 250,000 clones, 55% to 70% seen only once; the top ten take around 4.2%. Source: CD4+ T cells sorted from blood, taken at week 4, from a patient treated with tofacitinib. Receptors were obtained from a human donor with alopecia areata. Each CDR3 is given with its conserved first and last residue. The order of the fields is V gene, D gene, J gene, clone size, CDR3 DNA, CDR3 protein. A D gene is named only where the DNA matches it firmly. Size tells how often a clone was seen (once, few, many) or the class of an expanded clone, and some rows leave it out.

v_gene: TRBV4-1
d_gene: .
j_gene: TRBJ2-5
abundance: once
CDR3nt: TGCGCCAGCAGCCGATTGGGTCGGACCGTCCAAGAGACCCAGTACTTC
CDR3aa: CASSRLGRTVQETQYF

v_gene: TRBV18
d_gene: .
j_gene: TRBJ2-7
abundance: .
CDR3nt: TGTGCCAGCTCACCTGGACCGGCCCCCTACGAGCAGTACTTC
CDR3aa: CASSPGPAPYEQYF

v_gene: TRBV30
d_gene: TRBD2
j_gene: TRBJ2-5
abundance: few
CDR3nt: TGTGCCTGGAGCCGGGGGGGCAAGACCCAGTACTTC
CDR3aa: CAWSRGGKTQYF

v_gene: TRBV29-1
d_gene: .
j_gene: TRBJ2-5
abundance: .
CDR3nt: TGCAGCTCCACATCTCCGGGACATTCAAAGACCCAGTACTTC
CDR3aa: CSSTSPGHSKTQYF

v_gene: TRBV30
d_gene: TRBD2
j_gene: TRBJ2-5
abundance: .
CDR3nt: TGTGCCTGGAGTGTATGGGGACTAGGACAAGAGACCCAGTACTTC
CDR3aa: CAWSVWGLGQETQYF

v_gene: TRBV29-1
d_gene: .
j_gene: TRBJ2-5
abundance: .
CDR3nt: TGCAGCGTGTCCATATTCCAAGAGACCCAGTACTTC
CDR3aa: CSVSIFQETQYF

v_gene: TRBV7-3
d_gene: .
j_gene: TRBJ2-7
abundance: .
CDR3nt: TGTGCCAGCAGCTTAAGACGTACCAGTAGCTCCTACGAGCAGTACTTC
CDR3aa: CASSLRRTSSSYEQYF

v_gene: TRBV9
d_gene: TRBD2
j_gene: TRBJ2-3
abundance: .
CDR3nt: TGTGCCAGCAAGCGGGGGGGCCAAGGCACAGATACGCAGTATTTT
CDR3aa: CASKRGGQGTDTQYF

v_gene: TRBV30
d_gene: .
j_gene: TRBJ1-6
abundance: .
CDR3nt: TGTGCCTGGAGTCCCCGTGACAGACTCTATAATTCACCCCTCCACTTT
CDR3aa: CAWSPRDRLYNSPLHF

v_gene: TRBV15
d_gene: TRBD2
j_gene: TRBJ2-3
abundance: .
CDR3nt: TGTGCCACCAGCAGAGACAGGACTAGCTACTCAAGCACAGATACGCAGTATTTT
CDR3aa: CATSRDRTSYSSTDTQYF

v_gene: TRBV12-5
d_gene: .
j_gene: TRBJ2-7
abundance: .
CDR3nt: TGTGCTAGTGGTTCCCAGGGCCACGAGCAGTACTTC
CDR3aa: CASGSQGHEQYF

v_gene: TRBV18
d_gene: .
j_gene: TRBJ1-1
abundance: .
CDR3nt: TGTGCCAGCTCACCACTAAACGGGAACACTGAAGCTTTCTTT
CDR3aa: CASSPLNGNTEAFF

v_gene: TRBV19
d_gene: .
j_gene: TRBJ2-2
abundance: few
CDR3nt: TGTGCCAGTATGAGGGTCGGGGAGCTGTTTTTT
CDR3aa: CASMRVGELFF

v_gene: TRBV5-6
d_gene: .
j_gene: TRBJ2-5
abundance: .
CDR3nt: TGTGCCAGCAGCACTAAAGAGTGGTACCAAGAGACCCAGTACTTC
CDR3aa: CASSTKEWYQETQYF

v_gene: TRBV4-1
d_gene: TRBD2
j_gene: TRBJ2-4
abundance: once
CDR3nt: TGCGCCAGCAGCCAAGAGGGGGGGGTTCTAGCCAAAAACATTCAGTACTTC
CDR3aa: CASSQEGGVLAKNIQYF

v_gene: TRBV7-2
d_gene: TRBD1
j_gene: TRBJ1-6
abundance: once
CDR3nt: TGTGCCAGCTGTCACAGGGGAGATAATTCACCCCTCCACTTT
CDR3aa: CASCHRGDNSPLHF

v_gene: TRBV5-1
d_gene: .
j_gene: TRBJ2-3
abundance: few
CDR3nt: TGCGCCAGCAGCCCAGGGACTAGCACAGATACGCAGTATTTT
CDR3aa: CASSPGTSTDTQYF

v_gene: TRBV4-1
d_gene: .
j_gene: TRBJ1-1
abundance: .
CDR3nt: TGCGCCAGCAGCCAAGCTTCAACTCAGGGTACTGAAGCTTTCTTT
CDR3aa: CASSQASTQGTEAFF

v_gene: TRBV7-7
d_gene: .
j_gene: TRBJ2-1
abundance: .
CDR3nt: TGTGCTAGCAGCCCCGGTAGGCTAATTGTTTACAATGAGCAGTTCTTC
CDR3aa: CASSPGRLIVYNEQFF

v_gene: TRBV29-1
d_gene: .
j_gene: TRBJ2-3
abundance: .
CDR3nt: TGCAGCGTTGAATCAGGGGAAACTAGCACAGATACGCAGTATTTT
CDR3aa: CSVESGETSTDTQYF

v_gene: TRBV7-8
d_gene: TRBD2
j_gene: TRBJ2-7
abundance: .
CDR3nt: TGTGCCAGCAGCTTAGGCGGGGGACTAGCGAGCTACGAGCAGTACTTC
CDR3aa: CASSLGGGLASYEQYF

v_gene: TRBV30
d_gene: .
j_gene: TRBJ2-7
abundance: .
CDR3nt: TGTGCCTGGAGTCCCGGGTGGTACGAGCAGTACTTC
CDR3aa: CAWSPGWYEQYF